This paragraph reports one TCR beta chain. Its binding antigen is unknown. Per-base qualities were not stored, and no clone one base away is much larger. The method was multiplex PCR. For sequencing, an Illumina HiSeq 4000 was employed. iRepertoire HTBI primers and Arm-PCR amplification of CDR3 regions were used to construct TCR beta libraries. PCR products were gel purified before sequencing. In the source study's methods: Across samples, fewer than 70 TRBV and 13 to 15 TRBJ segments were identified and used for gene usage analysis of CDR3 amino acid clonotypes. Filtered high-quality paired reads were merged into contigs using COPE and FqMerger. BLAST was used to align contigs to IMGT TRBV, TRBD and TRBJ reference genes, and CDR3 was defined according to IMGT. Any clonotype with a frequency above 0.1% was counted as a highly expanded clone. Shannon entropy served as the measure of repertoire diversity, while the Gini coefficient captured V-J evenness. Clonotypes shared by more than one individual were considered public. TCRdb cleaned the public reads at Q25 with fastp, built clones with MiXCR and kept in-frame beta chains. CDR3 protein duplicates are merged, each entry listing the most common genes and DNA. The V and J calls were not made by the authors but by TCRdb's processing. The sample data list approximately 400,000 distinct CDR3 sequences, and about a sixth of these were observed just once. Jointly, the top ten make up 20% to 25% of the sample.

The germline V gene sets CDR1 to SNHLY and CDR2 to FYNNEI. Trimming removed 1 base from V and 0 bases from J; the gene matches leave 12 bases unexplained. From cysteine to phenylalanine, the CDR3 is 19 amino acids long. Of all the DNA, just the CDR3 is kept, 57 bases in frame from base 1. The data were obtained in a study of regulatory T cells in long-lasting Graves disease (dated by TCRdb to about 2021). With regard to the full study: Newly diagnosed Graves' disease patients had taken antithyroid drugs for less than 3 months. Persistent Graves' disease patients were compared with newly diagnosed Graves' disease patients by peripheral blood TCR sequencing and RNA sequencing. The study was conducted in China and was registered as a clinical trial. A total of about 33 samples underwent TCR sequencing: around 13 from persistent and some 20 from newly diagnosed Graves' disease patients. Here is what the overall study found, with its caveats: The small sample size was acknowledged by the authors as a limitation that may reduce accuracy. More public clonotypes were shared among persistent patients (2,741) than among newly diagnosed patients (roughly 960). Persistent Graves' disease patients showed lower TCR Shannon entropy and fewer highly expanded clones than newly diagnosed patients, suggesting clonal expansion. Sequencing and analysis were limited to the TCR beta chain. TRBV28, TRBJ1-2 and TRBJ2-5 were preferentially used in persistent disease, while TRBV20-1 and TRBJ2-1 were favored in newly diagnosed disease. Because the primary lesion, thyroid tissue, could not be accessed, the study looked at peripheral blood alone.

The sample's time point label, decoded: newly diagnosed GD, antithyroid drugs for less than 3 months. For both TCR sequencing and RNA sequencing, RNA was extracted from PBMCs in TRIzol. The diagnosis of Graves' disease was made according to American Thyroid Association guidelines. Patients were recruited from an endocrinology department in Xi'an, China. Each patient gave about 8.1 milliliters of peripheral blood, collected in an EDTA anticoagulant tube. Ficoll Paque Plus density gradient separation was used to isolate PBMCs, and no additional T cell sorting was done. An Agilent 2100 Bioanalyzer and agarose gel were used to check RNA quality, while a NanoDrop 2000 measured RNA concentration.

The V gene is TRBV2 and the J gene is TRBJ2-4, with TRBD1 identical over 7 junction bases. The TCR comes from a female donor with Graves disease. The specimen comprised peripheral blood mononuclear cells (PBMCs), sampled at new diagnosis, from a patient treated with antithyroid drugs. The CDR3 amino acid sequence is: CASSEEDRVPLIAKNIQYF. The DNA sequence is as follows: TGTGCCAGCAGTGAAGAAGACAGGGTTCCCCTCATAGCCAAAAACATTCAGTACTTC. With all but the CDR3 taken from the reference TRBV2 and TRBJ2-4 genes, the full variable domain is: EPEVTQTPSHQVTQMGQEVILRCVPISNHLYFYWYRQILGQKVEFLVSFYNNEISEKSEIFDDQFSVERPDGSNFTLKIRSTKLEDSAMYFCASSEEDRVPLIAKNIQYFGAGTRLSVL.